This TCR beta chain was profiled in a study of blood T cell repertoires in COVID-19. Overall study context: Acute and convalescent COVID-19 specimens originated in the United States, Italy and Spain. T cells, B-cell-depleted T cells, or PBMCs supplied cDNA or gDNA.

CDR1 SNHLY and CDR2 FYNNEI come from the germline V gene. CDR3 length: 12 residues. V was clipped by 10 bases and J by 2 bases; unmatched bases: 4. In the original processing: From reference gene primer amplification, estimates of nucleated cell counts were derived. TCRdb keeps only in-frame clones here, not all; method: immunoSEQ multiplex PCR. V and J calls and clone size are those listed in that table; D and trimming were worked out from the DNA. The sample yields roughly 140,000 clones, around 87% seen once. The sequenced sample consisted of peripheral blood. V and J are TRBV2 and TRBJ2-7; TRBD1 matches at 8 bases. This clonotype was obtained from a human donor in a cohort sampled during active COVID-19. The CDR3 DNA reads TGTGCCAACGGACAGGGTCCCTACGAGCAGTACTTC. Amino acids: CANGQGPYEQYF.